The 24 T cell receptor beta chains reported below all come from one sample, sequenced in a study of cytomegalovirus exposure and HLA in healthy donors. In the PCR, 60 Vbeta and 13 Jbeta primers were used. Only in-frame clones appear in the TCRdb table, and some are missing; sequencing was by immunoSEQ multiplex PCR. The sample records about 110,000 clones, approximately 79% being singletons. Sequenced: PBMCs. These receptors all come from a middle-aged woman in good health and CMV-seropositive.

This clone has more than one count but fewer than ten. The genes are TRBV9 and TRBJ2-5; D ambiguous. V shed 0 bases and J shed 5 bases, with 14 bases lying between them. The CDR3 covers 15 residues. CDR1 and CDR2 from the germline V gene are SGDLS and YYNGEE. The CDR3 reads CASSVENSWWETQYF. CDR3 nucleotide sequence: TGTGCCAGCAGCGTAGAGAATAGCTGGTGGGAGACCCAGTACTTC.

The J gene is TRBJ1-4, the V gene TRBV5-1; D is uncertain. The CDR3 loop spans 16 amino acids. Trimming pared 4 bases from V and 2 bases from J, leaving 15 bases between. Looked up from germline, CDR1 is SGHRS and CDR2 is YFSETQ. The CDR3: CASSNGSPGTNEKLFF. The CDR3 bases are TGCGCCAGCAGCAACGGGTCCCCGGGGACTAATGAAAAACTGTTTTTT.

This clone has more than one count but fewer than ten. The rearrangement uses TRBV5-4 and TRBJ2-5, with 9 bases aligning to TRBD2. The trim removed 0 bases at V and 1 base at J, leaving 4 bases unmatched. CDR1 is SGHNT and CDR2 is YYREEE in the germline V gene (reference sequence). CDR3 length: 16 amino acids. CDR3 loop: CASSLVGSGGQETQYF. The CDR3 DNA is TGTGCCAGCAGCTTGGTGGGTAGCGGGGGCCAAGAGACCCAGTACTTC.

V is TRBV2 and J is TRBJ1-2, with D unresolved. Germline values: CDR1 SNHLY, CDR2 FYNNEI. V was trimmed by 3 bases and J by 2 bases, leaving 10 bases between them. CDR3 size: 14 residues. Written as DNA, the CDR3 is TGTGCCAGCAGTGAGTCAGGCCGGAACTATGGCTACACCTTC. Translated, it gives CASSESGRNYGYTF. The full variable domain, rest sourced from reference TRBV2 and TRBJ1-2, is EPEVTQTPSHQVTQMGQEVILRCVPISNHLYFYWYRQILGQKVEFLVSFYNNEISEKSEIFDDQFSVERPDGSNFTLKIRSTKLEDSAMYFCASSESGRNYGYTFGSGTRLTVV.

The chain joins TRBV2 to TRBJ1-1; TRBD1 matches 8 bases. Per the germline V gene, CDR1 is SNHLY and CDR2 is FYNNEI. The ends lost 6 bases at V and 0 bases at J; junction bases unmatched: 6. This CDR3 region has 15 residues. The CDR3 coding sequence is TGTGCCAGCAGCTCACCACAGGGGGTGAACACTGAAGCTTTCTTT. This codes for CASSSPQGVNTEAFF.

This chain connects TRBV27 to TRBJ1-6, with TRBD1 matching over 8 bases. The V gene's germline CDR1 is MNHEY and CDR2 SMNVEV (reference sequence). The CDR3 is 15 residues long. V lost 0 bases and J lost 9; bases outside the gene matches: 4. For the CDR3, the DNA is TGTGCCAGCAGTTTATCCGGCAGGGGGCTTTCACCCCTCCACTTT. This sequence encodes CASSLSGRGLSPLHF.

The V gene is TRBV5-6, the J gene TRBJ2-1; 10 nucleotides agree with TRBD1. This CDR3 is built from 14 residues. Germline V gene sequence: CDR1 SGHDT, CDR2 YYEEEE. The V and J ends lost 3 bases and 6 bases, in that order; junction bases with no gene match: 3. CDR3 in DNA: TGTGCCAGCAGCTACCGGGACAGGGGCAATGAGCAGTTCTTC. This gives the protein CASSYRDRGNEQFF.

The gene calls are TRBV2 and TRBJ1-1, with TRBD1 as a possible D gene (5 bases). CDR1 and CDR2 (germline): SNHLY, FYNNEI. The V gene lost 0 bases and the J gene lost 4 bases, with 15 bases spanning the gap. The CDR3 extends over 16 amino acids. CDR3 nucleotides: TGTGCCAGCAGTGAAGCGCTTCAGGGCTCAAGCACTGAAGCTTTCTTT. This encodes CASSEALQGSSTEAFF.

This chain joins TRBV25-1 and TRBJ1-1; the D gene is possibly TRBD1 (5 bases). The CDR3 is made up of 15 amino acids. Trimming shortened V by 4 bases and J by 3 bases, and 15 bases separated the two germline ends. CDR1 MGHDK and CDR2 SYGVNS come from the germline V gene. DNA for the CDR3: TGTGCCAGCAGTGGTTCGGGGGGTGATGACACTGAAGCTTTCTTT. Amino acids: CASSGSGGDDTEAFF.

This chain joins TRBV11-2 and TRBJ2-1; TRBD1 might be the D (6 bases). Germline CDR1 is SGHAT and CDR2 is FQNNGV. The CDR3 runs to 16 residues. V lost 4 bases to trimming and J lost 2 bases, with 15 bases between them. The CDR3 reads CASSSQYRAAYNEQFF. Written as DNA, the CDR3 is TGTGCCAGCAGCTCCCAGTACAGGGCCGCCTACAATGAGCAGTTCTTC. Full variable domain (remainder filled in from reference TRBV11-2 and TRBJ2-1): EAGVAQSPRYKIIEKRQSVAFWCNPISGHATLYWYQQILGQGPKLLIQFQNNGVVDDSQLPKDRFSAERLKGVDSTLKIQPAKLEDSAVYLCASSSQYRAAYNEQFFGPGTRLTVL.

The V gene is TRBV15, the J gene TRBJ2-1, with a weak D call TRBD2 (6 bases). The V gene lost 5 bases and the J gene lost 4 bases, with 15 bases spanning the gap. Germline lookup yields CDR1 LNHNV and CDR2 YYDKDF (reference sequence). The CDR3 loop spans 15 amino acids. In DNA form, the CDR3 reads TGTGCCACCAGCTCGCGGGACTCGGAATACAATGAGCAGTTCTTC. It is translated as CATSSRDSEYNEQFF. Looking up the rest from reference TRBV15 and TRBJ2-1 gives the full variable domain: DAMVIQNPRYQVTQFGKPVTLSCSQTLNHNVMYWYQQKSSQAPKLLFHYYDKDFNNEADTPDNFQSRRPNTSFCFLDIRSPGLGDTAMYLCATSSRDSEYNEQFFGPGTRLTVL.

This chain joins TRBV6-6 and TRBJ2-2; D not certain. The V end was cut by 6 bases, the J end by 7 bases, with 6 bases between. There are 11 residues in the CDR3. Germline-derived CDR1 and CDR2 are MNHNY and SVGAGI (reference sequence). CDR3 DNA: TGTGCCAGCAGCAGACACGGGGAGCTGTTTTTT. It translates to CASSRHGELFF.

The V gene is TRBV2, the J gene TRBJ2-5; D might be TRBD2 (5 bases). The CDR3 sequence is 14 residues long. Germline loops: CDR1 SNHLY, CDR2 FYNNEI. Trimming removed 7 bases at V and 4 bases at J, with 16 bases between. The CDR3 nucleotides read TGTGCCAGCAAGAGGGAGAGTGGGCGAGAGACCCAGTACTTC. This sequence encodes CASKRESGRETQYF. The full variable domain, with the rest looked up from reference TRBV2 and TRBJ2-5, is EPEVTQTPSHQVTQMGQEVILRCVPISNHLYFYWYRQILGQKVEFLVSFYNNEISEKSEIFDDQFSVERPDGSNFTLKIRSTKLEDSAMYFCASKRESGRETQYFGPGTRLLVL.

The V and J genes are TRBV7-2 and TRBJ1-2; 7 nucleotides match TRBD1. V trimming: 5 bases; J trimming: 8 bases; junction bases outside the gene matches: 8. The length of the CDR3 is 13 residues. Germline loops: CDR1 SGHTA, CDR2 FQGNSA. In DNA form, the CDR3 reads TGTGCCAGCAGCCTCCAGGGGGGAGACGGCTACACCTTC. It encodes CASSLQGGDGYTF.

The count of this clone is one. The chain recombines TRBV5-1 with TRBJ1-1; D not resolved. Looked up from germline, CDR1 is SGHRS and CDR2 is YFSETQ. This CDR3 contains 14 residues. The V end was cut by 1 base, the J end by 1 base, with 8 bases between. As DNA, the CDR3 is TGCGCCAGCAGCTTGATCCCAAAGAACACTGAAGCTTTCTTT. Its translation is CASSLIPKNTEAFF.

This clone was found a few times. The chain has TRBV6-5 and TRBJ2-1, with 9 bases identical to TRBD2. This CDR3 has 14 residues. V lost 5 bases to trimming and J lost 6 bases; unmatched junction nucleotides: 5. Germline V gene lookup returns CDR1 MNHEY and CDR2 SVGAGI. DNA for the CDR3: TGTGCCAGCAGTCCCCGCGGGGGGGCCAATGAGCAGTTCTTC. It codes for CASSPRGGANEQFF.

This clone occurred a few times. DNA of the CDR3: TGTGCCAGCAGTTACTCTCGGTTGGAGGGCAATCAGCCCCAGCATTTT. It translates to CASSYSRLEGNQPQHF. J is TRBJ1-5 and V is TRBV6-5, with no clear D. CDR1 and CDR2 from the germline V gene are MNHEY and SVGAGI. V dropped 0 bases and J dropped 2 bases, with 11 bases sitting between them. The CDR3 contains 16 residues.

The chain has TRBV5-1 and TRBJ2-3; TRBD2 aligns across 15 bases. The V gene's germline CDR1 is SGHRS and CDR2 YFSETQ. This CDR3 is built from 15 residues. The V and J ends lost 4 bases and 4 bases, in that order; junction bases with no gene match: 1. This CDR3 reads CASSRTSGGADTQYF. The CDR3 DNA follows: TGCGCCAGCAGCAGGACTAGCGGGGGGGCAGATACGCAGTATTTT.

V is TRBV19 and J is TRBJ1-2; weak D call: TRBD1 (5 bases). This CDR3 comprises 15 residues. The germline V gene has CDR1 LNHDA and CDR2 SQIVND (reference sequence). V shed 2 bases and J shed 3 bases, with 13 bases lying between them. DNA of the CDR3: TGTGCCAGTAGTATATTAGGAGGGGTGGACTATGGCTACACCTTC. It is translated as CASSILGGVDYGYTF. The full variable domain, rest sourced from reference TRBV19 and TRBJ1-2, is DGGITQSPKYLFRKEGQNVTLSCEQNLNHDAMYWYRQDPGQGLRLIYYSQIVNDFQKGDIAEGYSVSREKKESFPLTVTSAQKNPTAFYLCASSILGGVDYGYTFGSGTRLTVV.

This chain connects TRBV14 to TRBJ1-2; 12 nucleotides line up with TRBD1. V was pared by 0 bases and J by 7 bases, with 9 bases of the junction left unmatched. The CDR3 contains 17 residues. Germline CDR1 is SGHDN and CDR2 is FVKESK. CDR3 sequence: CASSQDHPGQGARGYTF. The CDR3 region has the DNA TGTGCCAGCAGCCAAGATCATCCGGGACAGGGGGCGCGTGGCTACACCTTC.

V is TRBV11-2 and J is TRBJ1-6, with no clear D. The germline V gene encodes CDR1 SGHAT and CDR2 FQNNGV. V lost 5 bases, J lost 13 bases, and 12 bases lay in between. The CDR3 runs 12 residues. The CDR3 loop is CASSAIIAPLHF. The CDR3 DNA sequence: TGTGCCAGCAGCGCGATAATTGCGCCCCTCCACTTT.

The chain carries TRBV29-1 and TRBJ2-7, with TRBD1 identical over 7 bases. Germline V lookup: CDR1 SQVTM, CDR2 ANQGSEA. Trimming cost V 4 bases and J 4 bases; bases outside gene matches: 4. The CDR3 extends over 12 amino acids. CDR3 sequence reads: CSVGQGLYEQYF. The CDR3 DNA reads as TGCAGCGTTGGACAGGGATTATACGAGCAGTACTTC.

The rearrangement joins TRBV9 to TRBJ1-1; 9 bases line up with TRBD1. Germline CDR1 is SGDLS and CDR2 is YYNGEE. The CDR3 runs 15 residues. The junction had 9 bases not matched to a gene; V was cut back by 4 bases and J by 5 bases. The CDR3 region has the DNA TGTGCCAGCAGCCCCCTGACAGGGGGAGCTACTGAAGCTTTCTTT. Protein product: CASSPLTGGATEAFF.

The chain joins TRBV6-5 to TRBJ2-7; D is undetermined. V lost 8 bases, J lost 0 bases, and 8 bases lay in between. Germline CDR1 is MNHEY and CDR2 is SVGAGI. The CDR3 length is 12 residues. For the CDR3, the DNA is TGTGCCAGCGAAAGGAGCTCCTACGAGCAGTACTTC. Translation: CASERSSYEQYF.